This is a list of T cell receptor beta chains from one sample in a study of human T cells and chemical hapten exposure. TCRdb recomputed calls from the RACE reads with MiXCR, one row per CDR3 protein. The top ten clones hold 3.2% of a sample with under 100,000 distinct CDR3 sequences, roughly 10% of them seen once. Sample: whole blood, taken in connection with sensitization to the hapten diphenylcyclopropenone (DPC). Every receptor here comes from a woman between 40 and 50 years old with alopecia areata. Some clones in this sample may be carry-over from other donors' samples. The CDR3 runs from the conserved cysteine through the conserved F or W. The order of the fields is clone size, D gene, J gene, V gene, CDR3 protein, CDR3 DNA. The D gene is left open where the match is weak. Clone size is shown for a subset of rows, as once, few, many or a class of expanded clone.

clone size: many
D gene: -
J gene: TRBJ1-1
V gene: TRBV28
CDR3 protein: CASSFHIRPEAFF
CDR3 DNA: TGTGCCAGCAGTTTCCATATCCGCCCTGAAGCTTTCTTT

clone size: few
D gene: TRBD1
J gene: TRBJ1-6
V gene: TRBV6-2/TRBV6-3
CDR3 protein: CASRPDRVNSPLHF
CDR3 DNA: TGTGCCAGCAGACCGGACAGGGTAAATTCACCCCTCCACTTT

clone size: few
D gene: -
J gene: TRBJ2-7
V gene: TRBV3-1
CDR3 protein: CASSQAGLGEQYF
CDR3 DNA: TGTGCCAGCAGCCAAGCGGGGCTGGGCGAGCAGTACTTC

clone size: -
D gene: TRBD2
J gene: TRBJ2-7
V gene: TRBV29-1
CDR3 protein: CSVELGGGEQYF
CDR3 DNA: TGCAGCGTTGAACTTGGCGGGGGCGAGCAGTACTTC

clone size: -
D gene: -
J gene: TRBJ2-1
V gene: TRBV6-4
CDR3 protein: CASSPVGDGPNEQFF
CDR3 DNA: TGTGCCAGCAGCCCCGTAGGGGACGGGCCCAATGAGCAGTTCTTC

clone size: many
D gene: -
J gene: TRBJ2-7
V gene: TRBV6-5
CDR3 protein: CASSPTPVGSYEQYF
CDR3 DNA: TGTGCCAGCAGCCCGACACCCGTGGGGTCCTACGAGCAGTACTTC

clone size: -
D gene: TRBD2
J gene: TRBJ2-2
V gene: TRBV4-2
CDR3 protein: CASSQDLGSGGNTGELFF
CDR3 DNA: TGTGCCAGCAGCCAAGATCTGGGCAGCGGGGGGAACACCGGGGAGCTGTTTTTT

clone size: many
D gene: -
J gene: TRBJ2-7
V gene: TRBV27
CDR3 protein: CASSSYNEQYF
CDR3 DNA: TGTGCCAGCAGTTCTTACAACGAGCAGTACTTC

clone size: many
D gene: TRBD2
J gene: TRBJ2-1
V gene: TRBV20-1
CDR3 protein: CSARDSGGLDANYNEQFF
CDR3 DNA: TGCAGTGCTAGAGATAGCGGGGGGCTCGACGCCAACTACAATGAGCAGTTCTTC

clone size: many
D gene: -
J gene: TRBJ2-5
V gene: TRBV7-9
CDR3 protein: CASSRVGPPQYF
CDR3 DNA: TGTGCCAGCAGCCGTGTTGGCCCACCCCAGTACTTC

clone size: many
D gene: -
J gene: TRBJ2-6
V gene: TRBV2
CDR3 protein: CASSERSTGANVLTF
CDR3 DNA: TGTGCCAGCAGTGAGAGAAGTACAGGGGCCAACGTCCTGACTTTC

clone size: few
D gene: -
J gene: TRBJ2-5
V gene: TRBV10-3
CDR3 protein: CAISERQNQETQYF
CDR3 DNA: TGTGCCATCAGTGAGAGACAGAACCAAGAGACCCAGTACTTC

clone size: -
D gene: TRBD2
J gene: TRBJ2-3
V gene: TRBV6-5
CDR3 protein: CASSYRGSSGGRTDTQYF
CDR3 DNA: TGTGCCAGCAGTTACAGGGGGTCTAGCGGGGGCCGCACAGATACGCAGTATTTT

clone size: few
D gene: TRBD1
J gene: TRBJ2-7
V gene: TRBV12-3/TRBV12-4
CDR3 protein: CASSRQGVSYEQYF
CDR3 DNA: TGTGCCAGCAGCCGCCAGGGGGTATCCTACGAGCAGTACTTC

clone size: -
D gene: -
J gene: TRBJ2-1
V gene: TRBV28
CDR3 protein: CASKRLLRRKDEQFF
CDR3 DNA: TGTGCCAGCAAGAGACTACTCCGAAGGAAGGATGAGCAGTTCTTC